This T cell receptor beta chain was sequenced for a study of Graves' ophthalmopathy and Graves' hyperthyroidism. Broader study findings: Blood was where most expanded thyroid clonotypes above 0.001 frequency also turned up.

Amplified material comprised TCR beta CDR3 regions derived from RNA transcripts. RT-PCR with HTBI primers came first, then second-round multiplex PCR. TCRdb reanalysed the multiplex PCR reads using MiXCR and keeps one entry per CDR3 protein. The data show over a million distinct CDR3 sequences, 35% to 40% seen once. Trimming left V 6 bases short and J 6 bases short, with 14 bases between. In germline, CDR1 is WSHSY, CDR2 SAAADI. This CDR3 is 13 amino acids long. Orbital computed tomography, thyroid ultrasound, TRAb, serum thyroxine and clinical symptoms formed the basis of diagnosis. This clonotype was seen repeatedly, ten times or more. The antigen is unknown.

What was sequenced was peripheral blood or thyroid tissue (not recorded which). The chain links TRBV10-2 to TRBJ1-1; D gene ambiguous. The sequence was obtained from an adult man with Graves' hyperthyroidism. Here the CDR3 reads CASRMGGNPEAFF. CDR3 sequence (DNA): TGCGCCAGCAGGATGGGAGGGAATCCTGAAGCTTTCTTT.